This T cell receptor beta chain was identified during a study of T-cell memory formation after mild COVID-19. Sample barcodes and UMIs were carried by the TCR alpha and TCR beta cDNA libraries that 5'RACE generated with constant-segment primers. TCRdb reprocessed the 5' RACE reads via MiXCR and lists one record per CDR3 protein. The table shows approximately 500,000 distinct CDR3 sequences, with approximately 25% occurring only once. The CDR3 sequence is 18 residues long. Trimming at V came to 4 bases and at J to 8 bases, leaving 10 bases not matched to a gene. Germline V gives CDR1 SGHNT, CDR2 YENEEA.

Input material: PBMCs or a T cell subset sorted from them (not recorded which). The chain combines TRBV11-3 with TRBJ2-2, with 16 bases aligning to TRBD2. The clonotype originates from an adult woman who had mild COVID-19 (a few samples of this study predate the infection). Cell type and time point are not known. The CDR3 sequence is CASSSGTSGRARTGELFF. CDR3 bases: TGTGCCAGCAGCTCCGGGACTAGCGGGAGGGCACGGACGGGGGAGCTGTTTTTT.